The 2 T cell receptor beta chains in this list originate from one sample, sequenced in a study of T cell repertoires in cytomegalovirus infection. TCRdb reanalysed the reads using MiXCR and keeps one entry per CDR3 protein. The data hold some 450,000 distinct CDR3 sequences, with about a third observed a single time. Material for sequencing was PBMCs. The receptors come from a human donor in good health (CMV status not recorded). Some clones in this sample may be carry-over from other donors' samples.

The V call is TRBV7-8, the J call TRBJ2-3, with TRBD2 identical over 11 bases. This CDR3 contains 16 residues. Germline CDR1 SGHVS, CDR2 FQNEAQ. J gave up 4 bases and V 3 bases, and 6 bases lay outside the gene matches. The CDR3 sequence is CASSFSGGAGADTQYF. The CDR3 DNA sequence: TGTGCCAGCAGCTTTAGCGGGGGGGCCGGAGCAGATACGCAGTATTTT.

The chain carries TRBV7-3 and TRBJ2-5; perhaps D is TRBD1 or TRBD2 (5 bases each). The ends were cut back, 5 bases at V and 3 bases at J, with 13 bases in the middle. Germline values: CDR1 SGHTA, CDR2 FQGTGA. The CDR3 consists of 14 residues. CDR3 loop: CASSPTRGEETQYF. The CDR3 DNA reads as TGTGCCAGCAGCCCAACGAGGGGAGAAGAGACCCAGTACTTC.